The entry that follows covers one TCR beta chain sequence. Its target is unknown. Germline V gene sequence: CDR1 SGHNT, CDR2 YYREEE (reference sequence). V was clipped by 4 bases and J by 4 bases, with 20 bases between them. The CDR3 is 17 residues long. Here immunoSEQ multiplex PCR was the method, and the copy in TCRdb shows in-frame clones only, minus some. The sample lists 44,000 or so clones; approximately 90% were seen once. The data originate from a study of OX40 agonist ivuxolimab in advanced cancers. The overall study: Among those treated, three patients had partial responses, one with hepatocellular carcinoma and two with cutaneous melanoma.

Study results and limitations: Expanded clones belonging to CD8+ T cells outnumbered, on average, those of CD4+. Clonal expansion in partial responders at 0.1-3.0 mg/kg ranked among the lowest.

The chain combines TRBV5-4 with TRBJ1-4; perhaps TRBD1 as D (5 bases). Here the sequenced sample was CD4+ or CD8+ T cells sorted from blood, taken in a trial of the OX40 agonist ivuxolimab. The origin of this receptor is an adult with an advanced solid tumor such as melanoma, head and neck, liver or kidney cancer. CDR3 residues: CASSPGLTTGFNEKLFF. The CDR3 DNA sequence: TGTGCCAGCAGCCCCGGGCTTACAACAGGATTTAATGAAAAACTGTTTTTT.